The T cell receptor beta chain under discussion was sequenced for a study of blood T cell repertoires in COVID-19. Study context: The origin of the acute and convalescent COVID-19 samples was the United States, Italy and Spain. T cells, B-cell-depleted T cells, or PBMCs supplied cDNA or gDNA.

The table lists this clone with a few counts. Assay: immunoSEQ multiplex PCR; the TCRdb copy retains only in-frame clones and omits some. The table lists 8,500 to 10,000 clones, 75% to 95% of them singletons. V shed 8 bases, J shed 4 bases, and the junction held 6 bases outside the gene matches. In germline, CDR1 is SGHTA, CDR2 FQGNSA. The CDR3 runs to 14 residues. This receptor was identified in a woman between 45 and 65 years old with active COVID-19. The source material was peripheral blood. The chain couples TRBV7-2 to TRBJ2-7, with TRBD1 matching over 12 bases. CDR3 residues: CASGDRGRKYEQYF. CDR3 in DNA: TGTGCCAGCGGGGACAGGGGGCGCAAATACGAGCAGTACTTC.